This T cell receptor beta chain was obtained from a study of early T cells in non-severe SARS-CoV-2 infection (dated by TCRdb to 2020 to 2022). About the full investigation: Because TCR sequencing was done on bulk RNA from unsorted whole blood, the alpha and beta chains could not be paired. General conclusions and limits of the study: VDJdb matching was skewed toward anti-spike CD8 responses and likely underestimated virus-specific expansions, missing private and CD4 specificities.

Set within a cohort of healthcare workers in London, UK, this nested case-control study involved weekly PCR testing of nasopharyngeal swabs along with blood sampling. Healthcare workers were enrolled in the week of the UK lockdown, from 23 to 31 March 2020, and were followed every week for up to roughly 16 weeks. The library was obtained by 5' RACE. Sequencing was carried out with a NextSeq 500. The TCR library protocol attached unique molecular identifiers to individual cDNA molecules to correct for sequencing error and PCR bias. TCR alpha and beta chains were both sequenced, and the abundances of alpha and beta sequences in each sample were closely correlated with each other. The study's own analysis went as follows. Decombinator V4 was used to annotate the V gene, J gene and CDR3 of the TCR sequences. Expanded TCRs were defined as changing significantly between any two time points under a Poisson model with p below 0.0001. Abundances of TCRs were expressed as counts per million after normalisation to the total number of TCRs sequenced in each sample. VDJdb, accessed 1 November 2021, was searched for CMV, EBV and SARS-CoV-2 annotated TCRs, excluding TCRs annotated for multiple antigens. TCRdb applied fastp at Q25 and MiXCR to the public reads, then kept only in-frame beta chains. Rows with a matching CDR3 protein are joined into one entry that keeps the most common DNA and genes. V and J calls and clone size were set by TCRdb, not the authors. This sample lists around 57,000 distinct CDR3 sequences; around 13% were detected once. Roughly 4.5% of the sample is taken by the ten largest.

This clonotype was recorded at least ten times. Its target antigen remains unknown. Per-nucleotide qualities are absent, and no much larger clonotype sits a single base away. The TCR originated in an adult who was a healthcare worker with PCR-confirmed SARS-CoV-2 infection or an uninfected control (not recorded which). The sample consisted of whole blood.

The CDR3 protein sequence reads: CASRYRDRVSNEQFF. The bases are TGTGCCAGCAGATACCGGGACAGGGTATCGAATGAGCAGTTCTTC. The V gene is TRBV12-3 or TRBV12-4 and the J gene is TRBJ2-1; TRBD1 fits 9 bases in the junction. The germline V and J ends show losses of 6 bases and 7 bases respectively, and no gene match explains 10 bases of the junction. Including the terminal cysteine and phenylalanine, the CDR3 comprises 15 residues. CDR3 DNA only is kept here, 45 bases in frame from base 1.